The 19 T cell receptor beta chains in this list originate from one sample, sequenced in a study of human T cells and chemical hapten exposure. Each CDR3 protein is one row after TCRdb ran MiXCR on the RACE reads. The repertoire has approximately 60,000 distinct CDR3 sequences, over 9% of them found once; the top ten carry 3% to 4.5%. Time point defined: pre-sensitization, week 0. Indicated treatment: therapeutic diphenylcyclopropenone sensitization with weekly scalp DPC. Sequencing used whole blood, obtained in connection with sensitization to the hapten diphenylcyclopropenone (DPC). Source of these receptors: a woman aged 35 to 49 with alopecia areata. Some clones in this sample may be carry-over from other donors' samples.

This clonotype was found a few times. The J gene is TRBJ1-1, the V gene TRBV20-1; perhaps TRBD1 as D (5 bases). Trimming took 0 bases from V and 11 from J, leaving 16 bases between them. The germline CDR1 and CDR2 sequences are DFQATT and SNEGSKA (reference sequence). CDR3 length equals 13 residues. CDR3 nucleotides: TGCAGTGCTAGAGATCCCGACAGAGCAAGGGCTTTCTTT. This codes for CSARDPDRARAFF.

This clonotype was seen a handful of times. V usage is TRBV7-2 and J usage is TRBJ1-2, with 8 bases fitting TRBD1. The trim removed 5 bases at V and 0 bases at J, leaving 8 bases unmatched. CDR1 SGHTA and CDR2 FQGNSA come from the germline V gene. The CDR3 has 16 residues. In DNA, the CDR3 is TGTGCCAGCAGCCACGACAGGGGCCCTACTAACTATGGCTACACCTTC. Encoded protein: CASSHDRGPTNYGYTF.

This clonotype occurred many times. DNA for the CDR3: TGTGCCAGCAGGCGCGACACAGATACGCAGTATTTT. It is translated as CASRRDTDTQYF. The chain has TRBV11-2 and TRBJ2-3, with unresolved D. The CDR3 sequence is 12 residues long. The V end was cut by 6 bases, the J end by 2 bases, with 6 bases between. Germline-derived CDR1 and CDR2 are SGHAT and FQNNGV.

This clonotype was picked up a small number of times. The chain is built from TRBV7-2 and TRBJ2-5; 7 bases map to TRBD2. The CDR3 consists of 18 residues. Germline V gene sequence: CDR1 SGHTA, CDR2 FQGNSA. J lost 0 bases, V lost 5 bases, and 15 bases had no gene match. The CDR3 coding sequence is TGTGCCAGCAGCCCGCTCCTCCCGGGGGGAATGAACCAAGAGACCCAGTACTTC. Translated: CASSPLLPGGMNQETQYF. Full variable domain (missing parts from reference TRBV7-2 and TRBJ2-5): GAGVSQSPSNKVTEKGKDVELRCDPISGHTALYWYRQSLGQGLEFLIYFQGNSAPDKSGLPSDRFSAERTGGSVSTLTIQRTQQEDSAVYLCASSPLLPGGMNQETQYFGPGTRLLVL.

The V call is TRBV11-3, the J call TRBJ2-3; tentatively, D is TRBD1 (6 bases). V was pared by 5 bases and J by 6 bases, with 12 bases between. The CDR3 runs 13 residues. The V gene's germline CDR1 is SGHNT and CDR2 YENEEA. DNA for the CDR3: TGTGCCAGCAGCCCCATAAGGGGGGATACGCAGTATTTT. Amino acids: CASSPIRGDTQYF.

This clonotype turned up a few times. This chain uses TRBV11-2 with TRBJ2-5; D gene unclear. This CDR3 is 13 amino acids long. V shed 5 bases and J shed 2 bases, with 9 bases lying between them. CDR1 SGHAT and CDR2 FQNNGV come from the germline V gene. Written as DNA, the CDR3 is TGTGCCAGCAGCCCAATCATGCAAGAGACCCAGTACTTC. This encodes CASSPIMQETQYF.

This clonotype was counted ten times or more. J is TRBJ2-1 and V is TRBV6-2 or TRBV6-3; 9 positions match TRBD1. The V segment lost 0 bases and the J segment 7 bases; nucleotides outside the gene matches: 4. The CDR3 is 15 amino acids. Germline assignment: CDR1 MNHEY and CDR2 SVGEGT. The CDR3 region is CASSYSGTGSNEQFF. For the CDR3, the DNA is TGTGCCAGCAGTTACTCGGGGACAGGGTCGAATGAGCAGTTCTTC.

This chain uses TRBV6-6 with TRBJ2-6; 7 nucleotides agree with TRBD1. This CDR3 is 19 amino acids long. Per the germline V gene, CDR1 is MNHNY and CDR2 is SVGAGI (reference sequence). Trimming at V came to 7 bases and at J to 2 bases, leaving 17 bases not matched to a gene. The DNA of the CDR3 is TGTGCCAGCACAATTACTCCACCGGGACAGAAAACTGGGGCCAACGTCCTGACTTTC. Its translation is CASTITPPGQKTGANVLTF.

The sample holds many counts of this clonotype. This chain links TRBV18 with TRBJ1-1; no reliable D call. CDR3 length: 17 residues. V lost 2 bases, J lost 0 bases, and 16 bases lay in between. Germline V gene lookup returns CDR1 KGHSH and CDR2 LQKENI. CDR3 amino acids: CASSPIGPDIMNTEAFF. CDR3 nucleotide sequence: TGTGCCAGCTCACCAATTGGACCAGATATCATGAACACTGAAGCTTTCTTT.

The chain employs TRBV18 and TRBJ2-7; TRBD1 matches at 10 bases. Germline values: CDR1 KGHSH, CDR2 LQKENI. V lost 3 bases, J lost 3 bases, and 5 bases stayed unmatched. The CDR3 loop spans 15 amino acids. CDR3 in amino acids: CASSPQRTGGYEQYF. The CDR3 bases are TGTGCCAGCTCACCTCAAAGGACAGGGGGCTACGAGCAGTACTTC.

This clonotype was seen only a few times. This chain connects TRBV6-5 to TRBJ2-7, with unresolved D. This CDR3 contains 14 residues. The V and J ends lost 6 bases and 2 bases respectively, with 14 bases between them. Germline values: CDR1 MNHEY, CDR2 SVGAGI. CDR3 DNA sequence: TGTGCCAGCAGCCCCCGCGATCTTCCCTACGAGCAGTACTTC. It encodes CASSPRDLPYEQYF.

The chain links TRBV7-9 to TRBJ1-1; no clear D. The V gene lost 7 bases and the J gene lost 0 bases, with 9 bases spanning the gap. The CDR3 is made up of 13 amino acids. Per germline, CDR1 SEHNR and CDR2 FQNEAQ (reference sequence). The CDR3 DNA is TGTGCCAGCACCGCGACACTGAACACTGAAGCTTTCTTT. This codes for CASTATLNTEAFF.

This clonotype appeared a few times. V and J are TRBV11-2 and TRBJ2-7; the D gene is possibly TRBD2 (5 bases). Trimming shortened V by 5 bases and J by 1 base, and 12 bases separated the two germline ends. From germline, CDR1 is SGHAT and CDR2 FQNNGV. This CDR3 contains 14 residues. CDR3 nucleotide sequence: TGTGCCAGCAGCCCGAGCGGCATATCCTACGAGCAGTACTTC. This encodes CASSPSGISYEQYF. Drawing the rest from reference TRBV11-2 and TRBJ2-7, the complete variable domain is EAGVAQSPRYKIIEKRQSVAFWCNPISGHATLYWYQQILGQGPKLLIQFQNNGVVDDSQLPKDRFSAERLKGVDSTLKIQPAKLEDSAVYLCASSPSGISYEQYFGPGTRLTVT.

The chain joins TRBV20-1 to TRBJ1-1; unclear D gene. The CDR3 consists of 12 residues. The germline gives CDR1 DFQATT, CDR2 SNEGSKA (reference sequence). V shed 2 bases and J shed 1 base, with 5 bases lying between them. CDR3 bases: TGCAGTGCTAGAATGGGGAACACTGAAGCTTTCTTT. Translating it yields CSARMGNTEAFF.

At least ten counts were recorded for this clonotype. The chain is built from TRBV12-5 and TRBJ1-5, with D uncertain. Germline V gene lookup returns CDR1 LGHNT and CDR2 FRNRAP. V shed 6 bases and J shed 1 base, with 10 bases lying between them. This CDR3 comprises 14 residues. The CDR3 coding sequence is TGTGCTAGTGGCCCCGGGGTAAGCAATCAGCCCCAGCATTTT. Its protein is CASGPGVSNQPQHF.

This clonotype was counted between two and nine times. The chain links TRBV9 to TRBJ2-1, with 9 bases identical to TRBD2. Germline assignment: CDR1 SGDLS and CDR2 YYNGEE. Trimming took 0 bases from V and 7 from J; bases not matched to a gene: 14. The CDR3 extends over 18 amino acids. The CDR3 spells CASSVVGIAGGLGNEQFF. The DNA for the CDR3 is TGTGCCAGCAGCGTAGTAGGGATCGCGGGAGGGTTGGGTAATGAGCAGTTCTTC.

Only a few counts were recorded for this clonotype. J is TRBJ1-5 and V is TRBV5-6; 9 bases fit TRBD1. Germline V gene data show CDR1 as SGHDT and CDR2 as YYEEEE. Losses at the gene ends were 4 bases for V and 6 bases for J; bases not matched to a gene: 5. The CDR3 runs to 14 residues. Written as DNA, the CDR3 is TGTGCCAGCAGCCCACAGGGGGCAGGTCAGCCCCAGCATTTT. Its translation is CASSPQGAGQPQHF.

This clonotype was recorded at least ten times. The chain links TRBV12-3 or TRBV12-4 to TRBJ2-5; a possible D gene is TRBD1 (5 bases). Trimming cost V 0 bases and J 2 bases, with 7 bases left between them. The CDR3 is 14 amino acids. The CDR3 DNA sequence: TGTGCCAGCAGTTTAGCGGGGCTTCAAGAGACCCAGTACTTC. This gives the protein CASSLAGLQETQYF.

This sequence joins TRBV11-3 and TRBJ2-2, with D perhaps TRBD2 (5 bases). The CDR3 spans 13 residues. Germline V gene sequence: CDR1 SGHNT, CDR2 YENEEA. V gave up 5 bases and J gave up 5 bases, with 9 bases separating them. DNA for the CDR3: TGTGCCAGCAGCCGTAGCGAAACCGGGGAGCTGTTTTTT. Its translation: CASSRSETGELFF.